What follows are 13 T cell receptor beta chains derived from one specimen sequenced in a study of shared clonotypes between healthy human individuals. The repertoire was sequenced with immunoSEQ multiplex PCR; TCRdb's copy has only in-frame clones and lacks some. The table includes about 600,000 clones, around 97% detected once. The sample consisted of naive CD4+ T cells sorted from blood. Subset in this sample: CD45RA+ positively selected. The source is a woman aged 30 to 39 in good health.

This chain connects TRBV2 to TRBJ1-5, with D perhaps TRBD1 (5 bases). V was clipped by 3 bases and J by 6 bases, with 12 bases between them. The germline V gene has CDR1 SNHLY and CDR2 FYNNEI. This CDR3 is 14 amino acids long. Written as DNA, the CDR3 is TGTGCCAGCAGTGAGTGGGGGGAGGGTCAGCCCCAGCATTTT. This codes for CASSEWGEGQPQHF.

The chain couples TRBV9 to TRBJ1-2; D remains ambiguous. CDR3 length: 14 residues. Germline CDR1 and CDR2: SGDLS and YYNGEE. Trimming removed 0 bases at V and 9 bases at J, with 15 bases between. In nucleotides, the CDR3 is TGTGCCAGCAGCGTAGAAGCGGCTAGATCGAGCTACACCTTC. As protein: CASSVEAARSSYTF.

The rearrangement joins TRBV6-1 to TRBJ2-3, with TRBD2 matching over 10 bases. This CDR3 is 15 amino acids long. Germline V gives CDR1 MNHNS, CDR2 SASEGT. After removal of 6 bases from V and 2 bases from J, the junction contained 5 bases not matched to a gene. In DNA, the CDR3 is TGTGCCAGCAGCCGGACTAGCGGCTACACAGATACGCAGTATTTT. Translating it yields CASSRTSGYTDTQYF.

The CDR3 loop reads CASSQRTEGNTIYF. The CDR3 DNA reads TGTGCCAGCAGCCAAAGGACAGAAGGAAACACCATATATTTT. The chain couples TRBV5-4 to TRBJ1-3; D may be TRBD1 (6 bases). The CDR3 is made up of 14 amino acids. Between the trimmed V and J ends, which lost 4 bases and 4 bases, there was a span of 12 bases. Germline CDR1 and CDR2: SGHNT and YYREEE (reference sequence).

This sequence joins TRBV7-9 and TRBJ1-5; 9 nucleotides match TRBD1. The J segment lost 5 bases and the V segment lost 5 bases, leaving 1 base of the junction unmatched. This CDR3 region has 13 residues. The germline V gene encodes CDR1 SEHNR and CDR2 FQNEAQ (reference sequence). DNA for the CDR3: TGTGCCAGCAGCCACAGGGGGCATCAGCCCCAGCATTTT. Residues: CASSHRGHQPQHF.

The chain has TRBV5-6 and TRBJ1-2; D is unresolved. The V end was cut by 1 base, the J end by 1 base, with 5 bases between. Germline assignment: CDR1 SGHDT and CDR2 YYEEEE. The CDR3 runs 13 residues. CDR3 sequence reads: CASSLNSNYGYTF. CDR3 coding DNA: TGTGCCAGCAGCTTGAACAGTAACTATGGCTACACCTTC.

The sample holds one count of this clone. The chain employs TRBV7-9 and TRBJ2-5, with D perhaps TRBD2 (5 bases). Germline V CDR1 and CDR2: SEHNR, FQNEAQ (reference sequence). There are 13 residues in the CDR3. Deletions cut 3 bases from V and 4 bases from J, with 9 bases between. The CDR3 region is CASSFRGGETQYF. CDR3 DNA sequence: TGTGCCAGCAGCTTTCGCGGAGGAGAGACCCAGTACTTC.

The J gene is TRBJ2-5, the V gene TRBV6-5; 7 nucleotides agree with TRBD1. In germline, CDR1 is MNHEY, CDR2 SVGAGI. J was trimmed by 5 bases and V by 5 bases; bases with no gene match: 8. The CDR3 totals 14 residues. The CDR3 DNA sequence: TGTGCCAGCAGTCTAAACAGGGGTAGGGAGACCCAGTACTTC. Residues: CASSLNRGRETQYF.

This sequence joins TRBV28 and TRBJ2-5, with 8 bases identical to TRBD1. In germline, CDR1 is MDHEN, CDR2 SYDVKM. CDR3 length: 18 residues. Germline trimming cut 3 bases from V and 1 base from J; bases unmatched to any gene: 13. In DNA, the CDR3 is TGTGCCAGCAGTTTCCCCACCCGGGACAGGAATTCCCAAGAGACCCAGTACTTC. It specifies CASSFPTRDRNSQETQYF.

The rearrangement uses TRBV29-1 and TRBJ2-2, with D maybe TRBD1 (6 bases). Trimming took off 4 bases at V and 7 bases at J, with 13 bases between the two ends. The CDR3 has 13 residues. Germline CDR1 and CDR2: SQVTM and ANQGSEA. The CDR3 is CSVAGLGGGELFF. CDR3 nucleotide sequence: TGCAGCGTTGCGGGCCTAGGGGGCGGGGAGCTGTTTTTT.

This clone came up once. The CDR3 nucleotides are TGTGCCAGCAGTCCCACCCTACAGGGCTACTATGGCTACACCTTC. It specifies CASSPTLQGYYGYTF. The chain carries TRBV28 and TRBJ1-2; D perhaps matches TRBD1 (6 bases). This CDR3 region has 15 residues. The ends were cut back, 5 bases at V and 3 bases at J, with 16 bases in the middle. Germline lookup yields CDR1 MDHEN and CDR2 SYDVKM.

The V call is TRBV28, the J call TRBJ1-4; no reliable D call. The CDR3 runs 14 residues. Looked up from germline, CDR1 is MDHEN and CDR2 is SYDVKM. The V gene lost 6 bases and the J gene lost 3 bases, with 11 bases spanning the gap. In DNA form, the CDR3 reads TGTGCCAGCAGGGAAAATCGGGCTAATGAAAAACTGTTTTTT. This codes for CASRENRANEKLFF.

The CDR3 DNA reads TGTGCCAGCAGCTCATGGAAGGGGGCCCTAGCGGGTACCTACGAGCAGTACTTC. Amino acids: CASSSWKGALAGTYEQYF. V gene TRBV11-2 combines with J gene TRBJ2-7, with a possible D match to TRBD2 (8 bases). V lost 4 bases, J lost 2 bases, and 24 bases lay in between. The CDR3 length is 18 residues. Germline CDR1 and CDR2: SGHAT and FQNNGV.